This is a list of T cell receptor beta chains from one sample in a study of blood T cell repertoires in COVID-19. Clones were read by immunoSEQ multiplex PCR, and TCRdb kept only the in-frame ones, dropping some. The sample holds some 200,000 clones, about 91% seen once. Sample: PBMCs or T cells enriched from blood (not recorded which). The origin of the receptors is a man aged 18 to 35 with acute COVID-19. CDR3s include the opening cysteine and the closing phenylalanine or tryptophan. The D gene is left open where the match is weak. Some rows have no size entry. The others give once, few or many, or a class for an expanded clone.

cdr3_nt cdr3_aa j_call d_call v_call clone_size
TGCAGTGCTAGTGTCCGGGAGAATGAGCAGTTCTTC CSASVRENEQFF TRBJ2-1 . TRBV20-1 few
TGTGCCAGCAGCTCCCCGACAGGGGGGGGGACTGAAGCTTTCTTT CASSSPTGGGTEAFF TRBJ1-1 TRBD1 TRBV7-2 .
TGTGCCAGCAGCCCCACTAGCGGGACCTACAATGAGCAGTTCTTC CASSPTSGTYNEQFF TRBJ2-1 TRBD2 TRBV7-3 .
TGTGCCAGCGGCCCCGGGGGAAGCACTGAAGCTTTCTTT CASGPGGSTEAFF TRBJ1-1 . TRBV9 .
TGCGCCAGCAGTCGCGTACTTAGCGGGATCGAGGCAGAGACCCAGTACTTC CASSRVLSGIEAETQYF TRBJ2-5 TRBD2 TRBV4-1 .
TGTGCCAGCAGCTTGGTGACTAGCGCCTACAATGAGCAGTTCTTC CASSLVTSAYNEQFF TRBJ2-1 TRBD2 TRBV11-2 .
TGTGCCAGCAGTGGGACGCAGGGCGGGGAGCTGTTTTTT CASSGTQGGELFF TRBJ2-2 . TRBV2 .
TGTGCCAGCAGTTCGGTCGGGAGGGATGATGAAAAACTGTTTTTT CASSSVGRDDEKLFF TRBJ1-4 . TRBV28 .
TGTGCCAGCAGCTTGGCCGCGGGGACGAGCAATCAGCCCCAGCATTTT CASSLAAGTSNQPQHF TRBJ1-5 . TRBV5-5 .
TGTGCCAGCAGTTTATTTCGCACTGAAGCTTTCTTT CASSLFRTEAFF TRBJ1-1 . TRBV28 .
TGTGCCAGCAGCCCCGGACTAGCGGGAGAGGACTCCTACGAGCAGTACTTC CASSPGLAGEDSYEQYF TRBJ2-7 TRBD2 TRBV7-9 .
TGTGCCAGTAGTATTTCAGGACAGACATACTACGAGCAGTACTTC CASSISGQTYYEQYF TRBJ2-7 . TRBV19 .
TGTGCCAGCAGGCCGGACAGGCTTGCAACTAATGAAAAACTGTTTTTT CASRPDRLATNEKLFF TRBJ1-4 TRBD1 TRBV7-8 .
TGTGCCTGGAGCACGGGACAGGGTGGTTCACCCCTCCACTTT CAWSTGQGGSPLHF TRBJ1-6 TRBD1 TRBV30 once
TGTGCCAGCAGAAGAACACAGGGGGGCACTGAAGCTTTCTTT CASRRTQGGTEAFF TRBJ1-1 TRBD1 TRBV5-5 .
TGTGCCAGTAGTATAATATCATCGGACGAGCAGTACTTC CASSIISSDEQYF TRBJ2-7 . TRBV19 once
TGTGCCAGCAGCTTAGGAGTCACAGATAACACTGAAGCTTTCTTT CASSLGVTDNTEAFF TRBJ1-1 . TRBV7-6 .
TGTGCCAGCAGCTTTCTGGTCACTTCCTACGAGCAGTACTTC CASSFLVTSYEQYF TRBJ2-7 . TRBV7-9 few
TGTGCCACCAGGCCCGGGACAGGAGACACCGGGGAGCTGTTTTTT CATRPGTGDTGELFF TRBJ2-2 TRBD1 TRBV24-1 .
TGTGCCAGCAGCCATTGGGAGGGATACGAGCAGTACTTC CASSHWEGYEQYF TRBJ2-7 TRBD2 TRBV14 .
TGTGCCAGCAGTTTGGGGGGTAGCGGGAGCTCCTACAATGAGCAGTTCTTC CASSLGGSGSSYNEQFF TRBJ2-1 TRBD2 TRBV28 .
TGTGCCAGCTCAATCGGACAGGGGGCTGGTGGCTACACCTTC CASSIGQGAGGYTF TRBJ1-2 TRBD1 TRBV18 .
TGTGCCAGCAGCTCGTTCGGGGGGCCCCGTGAGGGCCAGTACTTC CASSSFGGPREGQYF TRBJ2-5 . TRBV7-9 .
TGTGCCAGCAGCTTAACATCTAGCGGGAGAGACACCGGGGAGCTGTTTTTT CASSLTSSGRDTGELFF TRBJ2-2 TRBD2 TRBV7-3 .
TGCAGCGTAGTAGGGGGCCTTACGAACACCGGGGAGCTGTTTTTT CSVVGGLTNTGELFF TRBJ2-2 TRBD1 TRBV29-1 .
TGTGCCAGCAGCTTGGACAACTCTGGAAACACCATATATTTT CASSLDNSGNTIYF TRBJ1-3 . TRBV5-4 .
TGTGCCAGCAGCTTAGCGGGGGGGCGCGGGACTGAAGCTTTCTTT CASSLAGGRGTEAFF TRBJ1-1 . TRBV11-3 .
TGTGCCAGCAGCTACACACCGAACACTGAAGCTTTCTTT CASSYTPNTEAFF TRBJ1-1 . TRBV11-3 .
TGTGCCAGCAGCTTCAGGACAGGGAAAGAGACCCAGTACTTC CASSFRTGKETQYF TRBJ2-5 TRBD1 TRBV7-9 .
TGTGCCAGCAGTTTAGGCAGGGGGCAGAACTATGGCTACACCTTC CASSLGRGQNYGYTF TRBJ1-2 TRBD1 TRBV28 .
TGTGCCACCAGTGAGAATGGACAGGGAACGGATGGCTACACCTTC CATSENGQGTDGYTF TRBJ1-2 TRBD1 TRBV24-1 .
TGTGCCAGCAGTTTATTGCGGGGGGAGACCTCACCCCTCCACTTT CASSLLRGETSPLHF TRBJ1-6 . TRBV28 once
TGTGCCAGTAGTATAGGGGGACAGGGCATCACTGAAGCTTTCTTT CASSIGGQGITEAFF TRBJ1-1 TRBD1 TRBV19 .